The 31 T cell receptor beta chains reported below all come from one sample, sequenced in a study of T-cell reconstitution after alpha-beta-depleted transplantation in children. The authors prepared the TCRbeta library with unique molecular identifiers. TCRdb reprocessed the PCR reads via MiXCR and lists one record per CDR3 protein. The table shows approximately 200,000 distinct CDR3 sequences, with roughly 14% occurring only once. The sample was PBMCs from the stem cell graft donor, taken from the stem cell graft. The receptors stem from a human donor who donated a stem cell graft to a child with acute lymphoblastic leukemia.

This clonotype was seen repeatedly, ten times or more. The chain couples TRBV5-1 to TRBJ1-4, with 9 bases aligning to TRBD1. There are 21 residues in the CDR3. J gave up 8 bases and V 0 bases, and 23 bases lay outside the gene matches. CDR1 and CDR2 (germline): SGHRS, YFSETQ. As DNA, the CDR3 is TGCGCCAGCAGCTTGGATATGTGGGACAGGGTTCAAAAGCGGCCCGGAGAAAAACTGTTTTTT. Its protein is CASSLDMWDRVQKRPGEKLFF.

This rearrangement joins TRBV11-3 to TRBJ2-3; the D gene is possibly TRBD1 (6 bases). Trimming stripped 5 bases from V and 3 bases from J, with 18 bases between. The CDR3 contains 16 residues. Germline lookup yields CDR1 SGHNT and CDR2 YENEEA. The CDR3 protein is CASSPSRGTLTDTQYF. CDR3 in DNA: TGTGCCAGCAGCCCGAGCAGGGGCACGTTAACAGATACGCAGTATTTT.

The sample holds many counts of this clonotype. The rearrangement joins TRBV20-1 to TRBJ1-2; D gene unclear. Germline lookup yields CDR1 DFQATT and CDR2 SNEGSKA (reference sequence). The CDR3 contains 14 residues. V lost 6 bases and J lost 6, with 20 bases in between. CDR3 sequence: CSAGLRVERDGYTF. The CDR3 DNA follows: TGCAGTGCAGGCCTACGGGTGGAGAGGGATGGCTACACCTTC.

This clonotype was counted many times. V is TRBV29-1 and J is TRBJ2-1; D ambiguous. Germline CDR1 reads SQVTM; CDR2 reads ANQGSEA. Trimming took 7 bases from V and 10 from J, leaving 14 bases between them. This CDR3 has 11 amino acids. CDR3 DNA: TGCAGCGCTTCAGCCTTTAGGGAGCAGTTCTTC. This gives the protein CSASAFREQFF.

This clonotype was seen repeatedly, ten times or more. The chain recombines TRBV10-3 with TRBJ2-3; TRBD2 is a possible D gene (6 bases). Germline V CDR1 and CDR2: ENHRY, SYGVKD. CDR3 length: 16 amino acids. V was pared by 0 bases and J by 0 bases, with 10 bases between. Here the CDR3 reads CAISESPGASTDTQYF. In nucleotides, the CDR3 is TGTGCCATCAGTGAGTCTCCGGGAGCTAGCACAGATACGCAGTATTTT.

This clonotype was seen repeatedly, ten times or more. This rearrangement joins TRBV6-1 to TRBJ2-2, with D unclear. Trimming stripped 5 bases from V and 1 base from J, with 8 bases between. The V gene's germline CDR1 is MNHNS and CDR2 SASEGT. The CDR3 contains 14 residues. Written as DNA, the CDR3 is TGTGCCAGCAGTCCTTGGGGGAACACCGGGGAGCTGTTTTTT. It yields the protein CASSPWGNTGELFF.

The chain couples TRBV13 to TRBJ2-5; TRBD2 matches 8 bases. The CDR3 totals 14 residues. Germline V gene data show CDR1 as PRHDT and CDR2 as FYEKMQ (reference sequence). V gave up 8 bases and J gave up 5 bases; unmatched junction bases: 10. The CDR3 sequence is CASGPGGGEETQYF. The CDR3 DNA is TGTGCCAGCGGCCCGGGGGGGGGTGAGGAGACCCAGTACTTC.

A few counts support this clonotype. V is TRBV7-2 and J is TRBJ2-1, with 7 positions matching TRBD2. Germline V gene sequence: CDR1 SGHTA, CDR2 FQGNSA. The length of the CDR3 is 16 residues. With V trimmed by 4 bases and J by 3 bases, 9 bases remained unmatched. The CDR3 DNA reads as TGTGCCAGCAGCTCCGGACTAGTACGGTACTACAATGAGCAGTTCTTC. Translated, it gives CASSSGLVRYYNEQFF.

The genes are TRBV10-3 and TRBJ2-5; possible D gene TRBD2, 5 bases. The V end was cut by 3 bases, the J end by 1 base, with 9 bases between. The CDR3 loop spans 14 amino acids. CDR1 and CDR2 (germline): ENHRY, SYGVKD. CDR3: CAISDGGRQETQYF. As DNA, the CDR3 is TGTGCCATCAGTGATGGCGGGCGCCAAGAGACCCAGTACTTC.

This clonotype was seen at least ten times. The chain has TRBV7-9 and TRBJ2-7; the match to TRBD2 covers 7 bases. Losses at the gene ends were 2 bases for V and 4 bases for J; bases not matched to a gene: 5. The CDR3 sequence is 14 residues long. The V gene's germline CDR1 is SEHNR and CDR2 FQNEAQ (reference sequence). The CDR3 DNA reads TGTGCCAGCAGCTTAAGCGGGACGACATACGAGCAGTACTTC. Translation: CASSLSGTTYEQYF.

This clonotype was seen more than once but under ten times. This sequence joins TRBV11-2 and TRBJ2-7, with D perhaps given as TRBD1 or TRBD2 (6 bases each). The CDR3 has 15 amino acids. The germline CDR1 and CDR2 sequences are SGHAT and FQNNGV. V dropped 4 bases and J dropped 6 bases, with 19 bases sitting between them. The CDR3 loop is CASSSPRELGGEQYF. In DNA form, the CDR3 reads TGTGCCAGCAGCTCTCCTCGGGAGCTAGGGGGCGAGCAGTACTTC.

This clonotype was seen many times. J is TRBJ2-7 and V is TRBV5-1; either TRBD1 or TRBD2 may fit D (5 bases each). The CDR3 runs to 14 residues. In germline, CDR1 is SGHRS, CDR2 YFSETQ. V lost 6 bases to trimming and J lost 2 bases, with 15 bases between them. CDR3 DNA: TGCGCCAGCATCAAGGGACCGGGAACCTACGAGCAGTACTTC. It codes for CASIKGPGTYEQYF.

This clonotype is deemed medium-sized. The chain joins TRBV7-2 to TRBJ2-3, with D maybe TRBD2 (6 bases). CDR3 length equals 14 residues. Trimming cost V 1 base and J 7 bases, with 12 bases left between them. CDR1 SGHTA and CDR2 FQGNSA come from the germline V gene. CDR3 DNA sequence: TGTGCCAGCAGCTTAGGCGGAGGGCAAAATACGCAGTATTTT. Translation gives CASSLGGGQNTQYF.

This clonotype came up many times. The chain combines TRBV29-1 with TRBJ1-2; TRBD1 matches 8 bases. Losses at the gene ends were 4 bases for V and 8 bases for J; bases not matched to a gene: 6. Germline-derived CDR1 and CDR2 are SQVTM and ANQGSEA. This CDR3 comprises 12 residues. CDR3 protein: CSVARTGIGYTF. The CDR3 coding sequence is TGCAGCGTTGCCCGGACAGGGATAGGCTACACCTTC.

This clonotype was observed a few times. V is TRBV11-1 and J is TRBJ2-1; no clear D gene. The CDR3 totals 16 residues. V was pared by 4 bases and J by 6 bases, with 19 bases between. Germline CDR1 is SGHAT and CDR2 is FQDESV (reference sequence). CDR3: CASSSRKTKALNEQFF. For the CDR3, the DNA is TGTGCCAGCAGCTCTCGTAAGACAAAAGCCCTCAATGAGCAGTTCTTC.

The CDR3 region is CASSFFSRSTDTQYF. CDR3 sequence (DNA): TGTGCCAGCAGTTTTTTTTCTCGGAGCACAGATACGCAGTATTTT. V gene TRBV27 combines with J gene TRBJ2-3; D gene uncertain. Trimming took off 3 bases at V and 0 bases at J, with 10 bases between the two ends. CDR3 length: 15 amino acids. Germline V CDR1 and CDR2: MNHEY, SMNVEV (reference sequence).

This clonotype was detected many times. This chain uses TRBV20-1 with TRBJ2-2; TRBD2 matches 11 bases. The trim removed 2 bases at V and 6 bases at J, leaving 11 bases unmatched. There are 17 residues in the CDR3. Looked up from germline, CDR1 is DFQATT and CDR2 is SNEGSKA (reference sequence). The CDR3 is CSARYGLAGFYAGELFF. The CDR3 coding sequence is TGCAGTGCTAGATACGGACTAGCGGGTTTCTACGCCGGGGAGCTGTTTTTT.

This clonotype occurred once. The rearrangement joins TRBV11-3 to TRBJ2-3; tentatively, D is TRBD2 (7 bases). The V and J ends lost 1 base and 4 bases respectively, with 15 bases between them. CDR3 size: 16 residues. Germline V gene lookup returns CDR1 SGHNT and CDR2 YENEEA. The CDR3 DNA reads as TGTGCCAGCAGCTTAGCGGAGGGGGGGTGGGCAGATACGCAGTATTTT. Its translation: CASSLAEGGWADTQYF.

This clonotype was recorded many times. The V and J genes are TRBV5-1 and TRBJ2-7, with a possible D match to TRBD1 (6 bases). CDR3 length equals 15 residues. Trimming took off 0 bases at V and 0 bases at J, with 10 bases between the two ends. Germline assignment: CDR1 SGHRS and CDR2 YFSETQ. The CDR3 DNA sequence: TGCGCCAGCAGCTTGGTGGGGGCGAGCTCCTACGAGCAGTACTTC. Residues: CASSLVGASSYEQYF.

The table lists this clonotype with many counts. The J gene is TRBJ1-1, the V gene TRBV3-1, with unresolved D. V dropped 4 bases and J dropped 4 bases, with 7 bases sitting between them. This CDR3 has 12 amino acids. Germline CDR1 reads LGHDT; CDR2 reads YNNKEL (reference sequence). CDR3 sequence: CASSRAGTEAFF. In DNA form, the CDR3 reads TGTGCCAGCAGCCGCGCAGGCACTGAAGCTTTCTTT.

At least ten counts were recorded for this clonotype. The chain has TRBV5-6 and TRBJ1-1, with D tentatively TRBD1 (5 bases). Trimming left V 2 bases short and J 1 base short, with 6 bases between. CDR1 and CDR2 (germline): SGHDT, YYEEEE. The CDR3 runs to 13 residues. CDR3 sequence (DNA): TGTGCCAGCAGCTTCGGGACGAACACTGAAGCTTTCTTT. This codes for CASSFGTNTEAFF.

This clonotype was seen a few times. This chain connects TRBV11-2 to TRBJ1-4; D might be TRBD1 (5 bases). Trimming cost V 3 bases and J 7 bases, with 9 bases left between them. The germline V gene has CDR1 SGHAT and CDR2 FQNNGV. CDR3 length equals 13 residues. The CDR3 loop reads CASSFHGGEKLFF. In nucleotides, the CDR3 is TGTGCCAGCAGCTTTCACGGGGGTGAAAAACTGTTTTTT.

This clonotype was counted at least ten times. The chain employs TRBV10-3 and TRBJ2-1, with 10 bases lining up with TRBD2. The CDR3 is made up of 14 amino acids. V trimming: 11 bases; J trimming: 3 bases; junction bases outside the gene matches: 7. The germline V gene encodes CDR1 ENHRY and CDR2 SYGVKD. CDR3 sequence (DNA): TGTGCCTCCACCGGACTAGCGGTCTACAATGAGCAGTTCTTC. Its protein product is CASTGLAVYNEQFF.

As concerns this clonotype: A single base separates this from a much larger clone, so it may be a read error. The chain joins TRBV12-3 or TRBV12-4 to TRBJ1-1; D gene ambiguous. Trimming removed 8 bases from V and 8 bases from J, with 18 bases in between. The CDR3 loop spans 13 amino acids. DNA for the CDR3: TGTGCCAGCTGCCTCGATTCGGGGTCGGAAGCTTTCTTT. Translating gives CASCLDSGSEAFF.

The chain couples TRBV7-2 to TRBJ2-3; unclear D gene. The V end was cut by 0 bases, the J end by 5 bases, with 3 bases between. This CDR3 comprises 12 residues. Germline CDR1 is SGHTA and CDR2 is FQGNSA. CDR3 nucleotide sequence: TGTGCCAGCAGCTTAGCGTTAGATACGCAGTATTTT. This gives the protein CASSLALDTQYF.

The CDR3 DNA reads as TGTGCCAGCAGTTTAAGGTCTTATCGGGAGGGCCGTGATGAGCAGTTCTTC. Translated, it gives CASSLRSYREGRDEQFF. The V call is TRBV12-3 or TRBV12-4, the J call TRBJ2-1; TRBD2 matches at 8 bases. This CDR3 region has 17 residues. J lost 8 bases, V lost 2 bases, and 14 bases had no gene match.

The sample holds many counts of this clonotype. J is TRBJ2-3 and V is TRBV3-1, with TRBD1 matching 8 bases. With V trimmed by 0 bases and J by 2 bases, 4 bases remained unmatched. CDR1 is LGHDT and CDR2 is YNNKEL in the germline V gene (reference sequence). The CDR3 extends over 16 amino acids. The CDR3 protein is CASSQDQGALTDTQYF. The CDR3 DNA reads TGTGCCAGCAGCCAAGATCAGGGGGCCCTCACAGATACGCAGTATTTT.

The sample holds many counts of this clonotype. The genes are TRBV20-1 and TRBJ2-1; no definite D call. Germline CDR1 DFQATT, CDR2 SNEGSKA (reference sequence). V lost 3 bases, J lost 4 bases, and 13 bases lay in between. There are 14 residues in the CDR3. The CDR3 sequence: CSASRLSPYNEQFF. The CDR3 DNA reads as TGCAGTGCTAGTAGGTTATCCCCATACAATGAGCAGTTCTTC.

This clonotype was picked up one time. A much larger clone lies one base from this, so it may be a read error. The CDR3 coding sequence is TGTGCCATCAGTGAGTCGGACCTCACAGCTACGCAGTATTTT. It is translated as CAISESDLTATQYF. The chain combines TRBV10-3 with TRBJ2-3, with unresolved D. This CDR3 has 14 residues. Germline CDR1 is ENHRY and CDR2 is SYGVKD.

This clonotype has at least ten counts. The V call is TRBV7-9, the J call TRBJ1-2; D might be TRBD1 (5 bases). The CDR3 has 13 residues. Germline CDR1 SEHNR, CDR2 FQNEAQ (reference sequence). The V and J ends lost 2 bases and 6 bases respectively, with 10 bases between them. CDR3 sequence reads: CASSLKGSDGYTF. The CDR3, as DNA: TGTGCCAGCAGCTTAAAGGGGTCCGATGGCTACACCTTC. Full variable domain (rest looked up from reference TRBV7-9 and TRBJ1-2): DTGVSQNPRHKITKRGQNVTFRCDPISEHNRLYWYRQTLGQGPEFLTYFQNEAQLEKSRLLSDRFSAERPKGSFSTLEIQRTEQGDSAMYLCASSLKGSDGYTFGSGTRLTVV.

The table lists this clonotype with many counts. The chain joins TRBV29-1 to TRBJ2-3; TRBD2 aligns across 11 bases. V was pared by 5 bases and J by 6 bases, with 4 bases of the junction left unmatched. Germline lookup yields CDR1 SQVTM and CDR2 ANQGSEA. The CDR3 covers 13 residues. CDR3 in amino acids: CSVRLAGPDTQYF. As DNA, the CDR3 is TGCAGCGTTAGACTAGCGGGACCGGATACGCAGTATTTT.